Listed below are T cell receptor beta chains from one sample, sequenced in a study of blood T cell repertoires in COVID-19. Repertoires were generated with immunoSEQ multiplex PCR, while TCRdb's copy carries only in-frame clones and drops some. The sample lists approximately 17,000 clones; about nine tenths were seen once. Sequenced material: PBMCs or T cells enriched from blood (not recorded which). These receptors all stem from a woman aged 30 to 39 who had recovered from COVID-19. Both conserved end residues are part of each CDR3. A D gene is named only where the DNA matches it firmly. Size values are once, few and many counts, or a class for expanded clones, and some rows have none.

V gene	D gene	clone size	J gene	CDR3 DNA	CDR3 protein
TRBV23-1	.	few	TRBJ1-2	TGCGCCAGCAGTCGGGGCAGTAGGGGGTCTAACTATGGCTACACCTTC	CASSRGSRGSNYGYTF
TRBV6-5	.	.	TRBJ1-4	TGTGCCAGCAGCCTCTCGGGGGGAGGAGGTGAAAAACTGTTTTTT	CASSLSGGGGEKLFF
TRBV27	TRBD2	.	TRBJ2-7	TGTGCCAGCAACTATGGCGGGGGGGCCGAGCAGTACTTC	CASNYGGGAEQYF
TRBV3-1/TRBV3-2	.	.	TRBJ1-2	TGTGCCAGCAGCCAAGTACGGAACTATGGCTACACCTTC	CASSQVRNYGYTF
TRBV24-1	.	.	TRBJ1-5	TGTGCCACCAGTGCCCTGGCAGGGGCTACCCAGCATTTT	CATSALAGATQHF
TRBV5-1	.	.	TRBJ1-5	TGCGCCAGCAGCTTGGGAGGTAATAGCAATCAGCCCCAGCATTTT	CASSLGGNSNQPQHF
TRBV5-1	.	.	TRBJ2-3	TGCGCCAGCATGGTGGGGGGGCTCGATACGCAGTATTTT	CASMVGGLDTQYF
TRBV6-2/TRBV6-3	TRBD1	once	TRBJ1-5	TGTGCCAGCAGTTACTCACGAGGGGGCACGAGCAATCAGCCCCAGCATTTT	CASSYSRGGTSNQPQHF
TRBV7-2	TRBD1	.	TRBJ2-7	TGTGCCAGCAGCTTAGCTACCGGGACAGCATTTCGGGCCTACGAGCAGTACTTC	CASSLATGTAFRAYEQYF
TRBV30	.	.	TRBJ1-2	TGTGCCTGGAAAGGGGGTGGAGGCTACACCTTC	CAWKGGGGYTF
TRBV6-1	.	.	TRBJ2-1	TGTGCCAGCAGTGACAGGGTGAGCAATGAGCAGTTCTTC	CASSDRVSNEQFF
TRBV3-1/TRBV3-2	.	.	TRBJ1-1	TGTGCCAGCAGTCGCATCGCGGGGAACACTGAAGCTTTCTTT	CASSRIAGNTEAFF
TRBV7-2	.	.	TRBJ1-2	TGTGCCAGCACCAGATTCCTAAGGGAGTCGATCTCCTTAAACTATGGCTACACCTTC	CASTRFLRESISLNYGYTF
TRBV12-3/TRBV12-4	TRBD1	few	TRBJ1-5	TGTGCCAGCAGACAACAGGGGATTCAGCCCCAGCATTTT	CASRQQGIQPQHF
TRBV6-5	.	.	TRBJ2-3	TGTGCCAGCAGTTACTCCAGGCCAGATACGCAGTATTTT	CASSYSRPDTQYF
TRBV12-3/TRBV12-4	.	.	TRBJ2-3	TGTGCCAGCAGCCCGGGAGTAGATACGCAGTATTTT	CASSPGVDTQYF
TRBV7-2	.	.	TRBJ1-5	TGTGCCAGCAGTTTCACCGGGACTCCTAATCAGCCCCAGCATTTT	CASSFTGTPNQPQHF
TRBV7-9	TRBD1	.	TRBJ2-5	TGTGCCAGCAGCCTGGTGGGGACAGCTCAAGAGACCCAGTACTTC	CASSLVGTAQETQYF
TRBV7-2	TRBD2	.	TRBJ2-2	TGTGCCAGCAGCTACCAACTAGCGGGGGGCCGCACCGGGGAGCTGTTTTTT	CASSYQLAGGRTGELFF
TRBV29-1	.	.	TRBJ2-2	TGCAGCGTTGATTTGGGTGGAGACACCGGGGAGCTGTTTTTT	CSVDLGGDTGELFF
TRBV11-2	TRBD1	.	TRBJ1-4	TGTGCCAGCAGCTTACGTGGGACAGGGGGCTCTGGACCTAATGAAAAACTGTTTTTT	CASSLRGTGGSGPNEKLFF
TRBV30	TRBD1	.	TRBJ1-6	TGTGCCTGGAGTGTACTCCGGGACAGGGGTTCACCCCTCCACTTT	CAWSVLRDRGSPLHF
TRBV19	.	few	TRBJ1-1	TGTGCCAGTAGTTCACAGGGCCTGAACACTGAAGCTTTCTTT	CASSSQGLNTEAFF
TRBV3-1/TRBV3-2	.	.	TRBJ1-3	TGTGCCAGCAGCCAAGATGCTGGGGACACATCTGGAAACACCATATATTTT	CASSQDAGDTSGNTIYF
TRBV5-1	.	.	TRBJ1-3	TGCGCCAGCAGCTTGGACCCCGGGGAGAACACCATATATTTT	CASSLDPGENTIYF
TRBV30	TRBD2	.	TRBJ2-4	TGTGCCTGGAGTGGGGGGGACTACTCGATTCAGTACTTC	CAWSGGDYSIQYF